This TCR beta chain appears in the sequencing data of a study of blood T cell repertoires in COVID-19. The protocol was immunoSEQ multiplex PCR, while the TCRdb copy is restricted to in-frame clones and leaves out a portion. The data show about 330,000 clones, with roughly 90% seen just once and roughly a tenth held by the top ten. The CDR3 loop spans 13 amino acids. Germline CDR1 and CDR2: MNHEY and SMNVEV (reference sequence). V was clipped by 3 bases and J by 3 bases, with 8 bases between them. This sequence joins TRBV27 and TRBJ1-2; unclear D gene. This clonotype originated in a man aged 25-45 years with COVID-19, enrolled during active disease. The specimen was peripheral blood. The CDR3 reads CASSLAGHYGYTF. The CDR3 DNA is TGTGCCAGCAGTTTGGCGGGCCACTATGGCTACACCTTC.